This T cell receptor (beta chain) was recorded in a study of T-cell reconstitution after alpha-beta-depleted transplantation in children. This clonotype was recorded at least ten times. Its specificity is not known. Preparation of the TCRbeta library involved a method that used unique molecular identifiers. MiXCR was run by TCRdb on the PCR reads, yielding one entry per CDR3 protein. The table lists about 980,000 distinct CDR3 sequences, around 30% of them singletons. The study, taken as a whole, reports: Fresh T-cell production supplied most of the T-cell counts and diversity seen one year after transplant. After transplant, at about two months, alpha-beta T cells were reportedly derived from several hundred expanded graft clones. Surviving recipient T cells and thymic progenitors underlay high day-60 TCRbeta diversity in some patients.

Per germline, CDR1 DFQATT and CDR2 SNEGSKA (reference sequence). CDR3 length equals 13 residues. V was shortened by 2 bases and J by 4 bases, with 12 bases between the two germline ends. This material consisted of PBMCs, mostly from graft donor cells, taken 360 days after TCRalphabeta/CD19-depleted stem cell transplant. This clonotype was obtained from a boy in the first two years of life who had a stem cell transplant for SCID, so the T cells may come from the graft donor. The chain is built from TRBV20-1 and TRBJ2-7; D might be TRBD2 (6 bases). The CDR3: CSARWGRWYEQYF. The CDR3 region has the DNA TGCAGTGCTAGATGGGGGAGGTGGTACGAGCAGTACTTC.